The clone carrying this T cell receptor (beta chain) was recorded once. This record belongs to a study of shared clonotypes between healthy human individuals. Trimming removed 3 bases from V and 2 bases from J; junction bases left unmatched: 5. Germline lookup yields CDR1 SQVTM and CDR2 ANQGSEA. This CDR3 is 15 amino acids long. Libraries were prepared by immunoSEQ multiplex PCR; TCRdb keeps only in-frame clonotypes and omits some of them. Among approximately 2,200,000 clones listed, 85% to 95% were seen once. Selected positively for CCR7 and CD45RO-negative, naive CD8 cells excluded terminally differentiated effector memory CD45RA+ cells.

Material for sequencing was naive CD8+ T cells from PBMCs. The chain employs TRBV29-1 and TRBJ1-3; the match to TRBD1 covers 9 bases. The receptor comes from a man aged 18 to 30 in good health. Some clones in this sample may be carry-over from other donors' samples. CDR3 residues: CSVDEDRGPGNTIYF. CDR3 in DNA: TGCAGCGTTGATGAGGACAGGGGTCCTGGAAACACCATATATTTT.